Below are 10 T cell receptor beta chains sequenced from a single sample in a study of T cell responses to AZD1222 COVID-19 vaccine. This table comes from immunoSEQ multiplex PCR, and its TCRdb copy is limited to in-frame clones, with some not included. The sample yields 95,000 to 100,000 clones, approximately 90% seen once. Specimen: peripheral blood, collected on day 0 of AZD1222 vaccination. The receptors come from an adult in good health.

Comment on this clone: One end of the junction varies from germline; a read error may be responsible. CDR3 DNA: TGTGCCAGCGGCTTCGGCAGGGGGAGCGCTGAAGCTTTCTTT. This gives the protein CASGFGRGSAEAFF. J is TRBJ1-1 and V is TRBV7-2, with 7 bases fitting TRBD1. The CDR3 totals 14 residues. The germline V gene encodes CDR1 SGHTA and CDR2 FQGNSA.

This sequence joins TRBV9 and TRBJ2-1, with unresolved D. Germline CDR1 is SGDLS and CDR2 is YYNGEE. This CDR3 region has 15 residues. V lost 0 bases, J lost 2 bases, and 9 bases lay in between. CDR3 residues: CASSVGAGAYNEQFF. The CDR3 region has the DNA TGTGCCAGCAGCGTAGGAGCCGGCGCCTACAATGAGCAGTTCTTC.

DNA of the CDR3: TGCGCCAGCAGCTTGGGTCTAGCAAATCAAGAGACCCAGTACTTC. Its translation: CASSLGLANQETQYF. This chain links TRBV5-1 with TRBJ2-5; D is perhaps TRBD2 (5 bases). The ends were cut back, 0 bases at V and 2 bases at J, with 11 bases in the middle. The germline V gene encodes CDR1 SGHRS and CDR2 YFSETQ. This CDR3 region has 15 residues.

The V call is TRBV24-1, the J call TRBJ2-2; D is unresolved. Germline CDR1 KGHDR, CDR2 SFDVKD. The CDR3 has 16 residues. V was trimmed by 4 bases and J by 6 bases, leaving 17 bases between them. This CDR3 is CATSEVRIVNAGELFF. The CDR3 nucleotides read TGTGCCACCAGTGAGGTCAGGATAGTTAACGCCGGGGAGCTGTTTTTT.

The chain is built from TRBV6-5 and TRBJ2-2, with D possibly matching TRBD1 (6 bases). CDR3 length: 15 amino acids. Germline loops: CDR1 MNHEY, CDR2 SVGAGI. The V and J ends lost 8 bases and 4 bases respectively, with 17 bases between them. CDR3 nucleotide sequence: TGTGCCAGCCGGTCCGGCCGACAGGCCACCGGGGAGCTGTTTTTT. It codes for CASRSGRQATGELFF.

The chain has TRBV15 and TRBJ1-5, with 8 bases that match TRBD1. CDR3 length: 17 amino acids. V lost 0 bases to trimming and J lost 2 bases; unmatched junction nucleotides: 6. CDR1 is LNHNV, CDR2 YYDKDF, per germline (reference sequence). This CDR3 reads CATSRDKTGEGNQPQHF. The CDR3 DNA sequence: TGTGCCACCAGCAGAGATAAGACAGGGGAGGGCAATCAGCCCCAGCATTTT.

The genes are TRBV12-3 or TRBV12-4 and TRBJ1-1, with D possibly matching TRBD1 (5 bases). The V end lost 3 bases, the J end lost 8 bases, and 10 bases lay between the germline ends. The CDR3 length is 12 residues. In DNA, the CDR3 is TGTGCCAGCAGTTTTGGTGGGGGGGAAGCTTTCTTT. The encoded protein is CASSFGGGEAFF.

The rearrangement uses TRBV30 and TRBJ1-4; D unclear. From germline, CDR1 is GTSNPN and CDR2 SVGIG (reference sequence). V was trimmed by 4 bases and J by 0 bases, leaving 6 bases between them. CDR3 length: 13 residues. CDR3 in amino acids: CAWNIATNEKLFF. In DNA form, the CDR3 reads TGTGCCTGGAACATTGCAACTAATGAAAAACTGTTTTTT.

V usage is TRBV12-3 or TRBV12-4 and J usage is TRBJ2-7; no clear D. Trimming took 2 bases from V and 0 from J, leaving 2 bases between them. This CDR3 has 12 amino acids. The CDR3 is CASSLLSYEQYF. The CDR3 DNA reads TGTGCCAGCAGTTTACTCTCCTACGAGCAGTACTTC.

The chain uses TRBV6-5 and TRBJ2-7, with 8 bases that match TRBD1. CDR3 length equals 15 residues. V lost 1 base and J lost 3; bases outside the gene matches: 5. Germline V gene lookup returns CDR1 MNHEY and CDR2 SVGAGI. CDR3 in DNA: TGTGCCAGCAGTTACTTCCCGACAGGGGACTACGAGCAGTACTTC. This encodes CASSYFPTGDYEQYF.